The 21 T cell receptor beta chains presented below share a single source sample, sequenced in a study of T cell repertoires in cytomegalovirus infection. TCRdb used MiXCR to reprocess the reads, holding one entry per CDR3 protein. The sample lists about 320,000 distinct CDR3 sequences; over 7.5% were seen once. The sample taken for sequencing was PBMCs. The source of these receptors is a human donor in good health (CMV status not recorded). Some clones in this sample may be carry-over from other donors' samples.

There are many counts of this clonotype. The CDR3 sequence is CASSSLSEDEQFF. The CDR3 DNA sequence: TGCGCCAGCAGCTCCCTTAGCGAAGATGAGCAGTTCTTC. The chain joins TRBV5-1 to TRBJ2-1, with D possibly matching TRBD2 (5 bases). Germline V lookup: CDR1 SGHRS, CDR2 YFSETQ. The CDR3 has 13 residues. V was cut by 3 bases and J by 8 bases, with 12 bases left in between.

Regarding this clonotype: The junction differs from germline at one of its ends, possibly a read error. V and J are TRBV15 and TRBJ2-7; D remains ambiguous. Germline V CDR1 and CDR2: LNHNV, YYDKDF (reference sequence). The CDR3 has 13 amino acids. CDR3: CATNRQRAYEQYF. The CDR3 DNA is TGTGCCACCAACAGACAAAGGGCTTACGAGCAGTACTTC.

This clonotype has ten or more counts. The chain joins TRBV27 to TRBJ2-1; D ambiguous. This CDR3 has 13 amino acids. Germline V gene sequence: CDR1 MNHEY, CDR2 SMNVEV (reference sequence). Trimming pared 5 bases from V and 7 bases from J, leaving 12 bases between. DNA of the CDR3: TGTGCCAGCAGTCGATTTGAGCGTAATGAGCAGTTCTTC. Protein product: CASSRFERNEQFF.

J is TRBJ2-5 and V is TRBV11-2; possible D gene TRBD2, 6 bases. This CDR3 has 13 amino acids. Trimming cost V 3 bases and J 5 bases, with 10 bases left between them. Germline V gene sequence: CDR1 SGHAT, CDR2 FQNNGV. CDR3 in DNA: TGTGCCAGCAGCTTCACTAGCAGGGAGACCCAGTACTTC. It specifies CASSFTSRETQYF. Filled out from reference TRBV11-2 and TRBJ2-5, the complete variable domain reads EAGVAQSPRYKIIEKRQSVAFWCNPISGHATLYWYQQILGQGPKLLIQFQNNGVVDDSQLPKDRFSAERLKGVDSTLKIQPAKLEDSAVYLCASSFTSRETQYFGPGTRLLVL.

This clonotype was seen more than once but under ten times. The chain carries TRBV28 and TRBJ1-1; D uncertain. V was pared by 7 bases and J by 4 bases, with 13 bases between. Germline V gene sequence: CDR1 MDHEN, CDR2 SYDVKM. CDR3 length equals 13 residues. The CDR3 DNA sequence: TGTGCCAGCATGAGGCGGGCGGCCACTGAAGCTTTCTTT. It translates to CASMRRAATEAFF.

This clonotype turned up a few times. V is TRBV19 and J is TRBJ2-3, with 10 bases aligning to TRBD2. CDR1 and CDR2 from the germline V gene are LNHDA and SQIVND (reference sequence). This CDR3 has 16 residues. V shed 2 bases and J 5 bases; nucleotides not matched to a gene: 7. The CDR3 loop reads CASSISSGGAGDTQYF. The CDR3 coding sequence is TGTGCCAGTAGTATATCCAGCGGGGGGGCCGGAGATACGCAGTATTTT. Together with reference TRBV19 and TRBJ2-3, the CDR3 gives the full variable domain: DGGITQSPKYLFRKEGQNVTLSCEQNLNHDAMYWYRQDPGQGLRLIYYSQIVNDFQKGDIAEGYSVSREKKESFPLTVTSAQKNPTAFYLCASSISSGGAGDTQYFGPGTRLTVL.

The chain joins TRBV7-2 to TRBJ2-1; the D is unclear. The length of the CDR3 is 13 residues. From germline, CDR1 is SGHTA and CDR2 FQGNSA. Between the trimmed V and J ends, which lost 0 bases and 14 bases, there was a span of 14 bases. The CDR3 sequence: CASSLALTAVEFF. DNA for the CDR3: TGTGCCAGCAGCTTAGCGCTAACGGCTGTCGAGTTCTTC.

This clonotype was found many times. This chain uses TRBV7-2 with TRBJ2-5, with 11 bases identical to TRBD1. Germline assignment: CDR1 SGHTA and CDR2 FQGNSA. This CDR3 has 13 residues. Trimming took 8 bases from V and 4 from J; bases not matched to a gene: 3. The CDR3: CASRTGGAETQYF. The CDR3 region has the DNA TGTGCCAGCCGGACAGGGGGCGCAGAGACCCAGTACTTC.

This clonotype was seen ten or more times. The chain is built from TRBV7-2 and TRBJ2-5; 10 nucleotides align to TRBD2. In germline, CDR1 is SGHTA, CDR2 FQGNSA. This CDR3 is built from 16 residues. Losses at the gene ends were 3 bases for V and 9 bases for J; bases not matched to a gene: 13. CDR3 sequence reads: CASSFPSGSGGGSQYF. DNA for the CDR3: TGTGCCAGCAGCTTTCCTAGCGGGAGTGGCGGTGGGTCCCAGTACTTC.

CDR3 DNA: TGTGCCAGCAGCCCCGCCCGGACAGTCTATGGCTACACCTTC. Translating gives CASSPARTVYGYTF. The V call is TRBV7-2, the J call TRBJ1-2; D is possibly TRBD1 (6 bases). Deletions cut 5 bases from V and 4 bases from J, with 14 bases between. This CDR3 has 14 residues. Germline V CDR1 and CDR2: SGHTA, FQGNSA.

In this sample, this clonotype turned up a few times. The rearrangement links TRBV30 to TRBJ2-7; the match to TRBD1 covers 7 bases. V shed 1 base and J 4 bases; nucleotides not matched to a gene: 7. Germline V gene lookup returns CDR1 GTSNPN and CDR2 SVGIG (reference sequence). This CDR3 region has 14 residues. CDR3: CAWSAQTGLYEQYF. CDR3 DNA sequence: TGTGCCTGGAGTGCCCAGACAGGGTTGTACGAGCAGTACTTC. Filled out from reference TRBV30 and TRBJ2-7, the complete variable domain reads SQTIHQWPATLVQPVGSPLSLECTVEGTSNPNLYWYRQAAGRGLQLLFYSVGIGQISSEVPQNLSASRPQDRQFILSSKKLLLSDSGFYLCAWSAQTGLYEQYFGPGTRLTVT.

This clonotype was seen ten or more times. The J gene is TRBJ2-1, the V gene TRBV6-2 or TRBV6-3; D gene ambiguous. From germline, CDR1 is MNHEY and CDR2 SVGEGT. CDR3 size: 15 residues. V gave up 3 bases and J gave up 6 bases, with 15 bases separating them. CDR3 residues: CASSYSLSNGNEQFF. The CDR3 DNA is TGTGCCAGCAGTTATAGCTTGTCGAACGGCAATGAGCAGTTCTTC.

In the case of this clonotype: Possible read error: a much larger clone is one base away. V and J are TRBV7-2 and TRBJ1-5, with D unresolved. Germline V gives CDR1 SGHTA, CDR2 FQGNSA. This CDR3 contains 15 residues. Between the trimmed V and J ends, which lost 4 bases and 3 bases, there was a span of 13 bases. CDR3 protein: CASSSGQTDNQPQHF. CDR3 bases: TGTGCCAGCAGCTCGGGCCAGACGGACAATCAGCCCCAGCATTTT.

This clonotype appeared a few times. The chain employs TRBV11-2 and TRBJ1-5; the match to TRBD1 covers 7 bases. Germline values: CDR1 SGHAT, CDR2 FQNNGV. The V segment lost 5 bases and the J segment 1 base; nucleotides outside the gene matches: 17. This CDR3 is built from 19 residues. In DNA form, the CDR3 reads TGTGCCAGCAGCACCGAGGGTAGAAGGGGAGGGGGCAGCAATCAGCCCCAGCATTTT. It yields the protein CASSTEGRRGGGSNQPQHF.

This clonotype was detected only a few times. The CDR3 DNA follows: TGTGCCACCCTCCTGGCCGGCACCGGGGAGCTGTTTTTT. Its translation: CATLLAGTGELFF. The V and J genes are TRBV2 and TRBJ2-2; D unresolved. V was cut by 10 bases and J by 4 bases, with 13 bases left in between. This CDR3 is built from 13 residues. Germline CDR1 and CDR2: SNHLY and FYNNEI.

This clonotype has a count of ten or more. The chain recombines TRBV9 with TRBJ2-7; 11 positions agree with TRBD2. This CDR3 comprises 14 residues. From germline, CDR1 is SGDLS and CDR2 YYNGEE. V gave up 4 bases and J gave up 5 bases; unmatched junction bases: 5. The CDR3 bases are TGTGCCAGCAGCTTAGCGGGAGGGACCCACGAGCAGTACTTC. As protein: CASSLAGGTHEQYF.

The V and J genes are TRBV7-9 and TRBJ2-3, with a tentative D call TRBD2 (6 bases). Germline CDR1 is SEHNR and CDR2 is FQNEAQ (reference sequence). CDR3 length: 15 amino acids. V shed 6 bases and J shed 6 bases, with 19 bases lying between them. The chain's CDR3 is CASRTREFIGDTQYF. CDR3 DNA: TGTGCCAGCAGAACCCGGGAGTTTATTGGGGATACGCAGTATTTT.

This chain connects TRBV29-1 to TRBJ2-1; D is undetermined. V dropped 3 bases and J dropped 3 bases, with 6 bases sitting between them. The CDR3 totals 12 residues. Per germline, CDR1 SQVTM and CDR2 ANQGSEA. The CDR3 bases are TGCAGCGTTGACGGGCTCTACAATGAGCAGTTCTTC. It codes for CSVDGLYNEQFF.

This clonotype showed up just a few times. J is TRBJ1-1 and V is TRBV7-9; D is undetermined. Germline CDR1 and CDR2: SEHNR and FQNEAQ (reference sequence). Trimming took 2 bases from V and 2 from J, leaving 9 bases between them. This CDR3 spans 14 amino acids. In DNA form, the CDR3 reads TGTGCCAGCAGCTTATTGTTAAGTAACACTGAAGCTTTCTTT. It codes for CASSLLLSNTEAFF.

This chain uses TRBV4-3 with TRBJ1-5; 7 bases agree with TRBD1. Germline assignment: CDR1 LGHNA and CDR2 YSLEER. V lost 2 bases and J lost 6; bases outside the gene matches: 7. The CDR3 is 15 amino acids. CDR3 bases: TGCGCCAGCAGCCAACAGACAGGGACCGGTCAGCCCCAGCATTTT. Its protein is CASSQQTGTGQPQHF.

This clonotype has at least ten counts. The gene calls are TRBV28 and TRBJ2-3; D remains ambiguous. The CDR3 sequence is 12 residues long. V was trimmed by 1 base and J by 9 bases, leaving 8 bases between them. CDR1 is MDHEN, CDR2 SYDVKM, per germline. The CDR3 nucleotides are TGTGCCAGCAGTTTATCCCCCTTCACGCAGTATTTT. Protein product: CASSLSPFTQYF.